These 4 T cell receptor beta chains share one sample of origin, sequenced in a study of blood T cell repertoires in COVID-19. TCRdb's copy holds only in-frame clones and misses some; the assay was immunoSEQ multiplex PCR. The sample lists 70,000 or so clones; around four fifths were seen once. What was sequenced was peripheral blood. Receptor source: a man in his sixties with COVID-19, enrolled during active disease.

The V call is TRBV12-5, the J call TRBJ2-6; D gene unclear. V shed 7 bases and J shed 0 bases, with 4 bases lying between them. Per the germline V gene, CDR1 is LGHNT and CDR2 is FRNRAP. This CDR3 region has 13 residues. The CDR3 loop is CASANSGANVLTF. The CDR3, as DNA: TGTGCTAGTGCAAACTCTGGGGCCAACGTCCTGACTTTC. The full variable domain, completed using reference TRBV12-5 and TRBJ2-6, is DARVTQTPRHKVTEMGQEVTMRCQPILGHNTVFWYRQTMMQGLELLAYFRNRAPLDDSGMPKDRFSAEMPDATLATLKIQPSEPRDSAVYFCASANSGANVLTFGAGSRLTVL.

The V gene is TRBV28, the J gene TRBJ1-1, with D perhaps matching TRBD1 (6 bases). V shed 5 bases and J shed 2 bases, with 12 bases lying between them. In germline, CDR1 is MDHEN, CDR2 SYDVKM. This CDR3 has 14 residues. CDR3: CASSLPTGNTEAFF. In nucleotides, the CDR3 is TGTGCCAGCAGTCTACCGACAGGAAACACTGAAGCTTTCTTT.

The genes are TRBV5-1 and TRBJ2-7; D is ambiguous. This CDR3 has 12 residues. The V gene's germline CDR1 is SGHRS and CDR2 YFSETQ. V was pared by 2 bases and J by 1 base, with 4 bases between. CDR3 DNA sequence: TGCGCCAGCAGCTTTGAGTCCTACGAGCAGTACTTC. As protein: CASSFESYEQYF.

The CDR3 region has the DNA TGTGCCAGCAGAACCTTAACAGCGGGAGCGATCGAGCAGTACTTC. Protein: CASRTLTAGAIEQYF. This chain joins TRBV27 and TRBJ2-7; TRBD2 matches at 8 bases. J was trimmed by 6 bases and V by 6 bases; bases with no gene match: 13. CDR3 length: 15 amino acids. Per germline, CDR1 MNHEY and CDR2 SMNVEV (reference sequence).